Below, 3 T cell receptor beta chains from the same sample are listed, as sequenced in a study of prognosis after radiotherapy for stage I lung cancer. Genomic DNA was the source, and TCR beta CDR3 was amplified from it by two-round multiplex PCR. Every TRBV and TRBJ gene had its own specific primer in first-round PCR. TCRdb independently ran MiXCR on the multiplex PCR reads; one entry per CDR3 protein. In the table there are around 31,000 distinct CDR3 sequences, about 34% of which are singletons. The material sequenced was PBMCs, taken before or after stereotactic body radiation therapy (not recorded which). These receptors came from a donor over 45 with non-small cell lung cancer.

V gene TRBV5-6 combines with J gene TRBJ2-5; 13 bases map to TRBD2. From germline, CDR1 is SGHDT and CDR2 YYEEEE. The CDR3 is 19 residues long. V was clipped by 0 bases and J by 5 bases; unmatched bases: 13. CDR3 in DNA: TGTGCCAGCAGCTTGGCCCGGACTAGCGGGAGAGGGTTTACGGAGACCCAGTACTTC. Its translation is CASSLARTSGRGFTETQYF.

As concerns this clonotype: The junction departs from germline at one end; a sequencing error may be responsible. The chain carries TRBV6-5 and TRBJ1-6; a weak D match, TRBD1 (6 bases). Looked up from germline, CDR1 is MNHEY and CDR2 is SVGAGI. The CDR3 covers 15 residues. CDR3 protein: CASSYSIQGNSTLHF. CDR3 nucleotide sequence: TGTGCCAGCAGTTACTCGATACAGGGTAATTCAACCCTACACTTT.

This chain uses TRBV12-3 or TRBV12-4 with TRBJ2-5; D is possibly TRBD2 (5 bases). This CDR3 comprises 15 residues. The V gene lost 6 bases and the J gene lost 5 bases, with 19 bases spanning the gap. CDR3 protein: CASSVGRGEAETQYF. The CDR3 DNA sequence: TGTGCCAGCAGCGTAGGTCGGGGAGAAGCCGAGACCCAGTACTTC.